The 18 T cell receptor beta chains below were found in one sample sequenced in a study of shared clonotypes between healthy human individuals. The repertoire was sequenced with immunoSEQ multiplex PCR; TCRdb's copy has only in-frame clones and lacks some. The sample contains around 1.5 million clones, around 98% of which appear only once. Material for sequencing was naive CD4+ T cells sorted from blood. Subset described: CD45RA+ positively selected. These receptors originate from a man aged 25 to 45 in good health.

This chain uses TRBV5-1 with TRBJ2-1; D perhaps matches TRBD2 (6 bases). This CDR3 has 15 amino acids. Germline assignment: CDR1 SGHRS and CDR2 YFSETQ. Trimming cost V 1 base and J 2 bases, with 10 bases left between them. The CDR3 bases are TGCGCCAGCAGCTTGACGGGGGAACCCTACAATGAGCAGTTCTTC. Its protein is CASSLTGEPYNEQFF.

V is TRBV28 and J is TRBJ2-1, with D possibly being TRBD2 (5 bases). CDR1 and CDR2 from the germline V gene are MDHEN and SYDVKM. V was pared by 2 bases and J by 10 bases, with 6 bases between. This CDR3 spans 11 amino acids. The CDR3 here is CASSLKREQFF. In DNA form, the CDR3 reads TGTGCCAGCAGTTTAAAGCGGGAGCAGTTCTTC.

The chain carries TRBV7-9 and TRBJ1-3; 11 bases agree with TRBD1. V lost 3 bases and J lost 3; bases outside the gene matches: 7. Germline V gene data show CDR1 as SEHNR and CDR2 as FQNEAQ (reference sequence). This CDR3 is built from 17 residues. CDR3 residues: CASSFRDRGGGGNTIYF. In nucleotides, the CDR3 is TGTGCCAGCAGCTTTAGGGACAGGGGGGGAGGTGGAAACACCATATATTTT. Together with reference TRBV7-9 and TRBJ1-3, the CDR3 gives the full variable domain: DTGVSQNPRHKITKRGQNVTFRCDPISEHNRLYWYRQTLGQGPEFLTYFQNEAQLEKSRLLSDRFSAERPKGSFSTLEIQRTEQGDSAMYLCASSFRDRGGGGNTIYFGEGSWLTVV.

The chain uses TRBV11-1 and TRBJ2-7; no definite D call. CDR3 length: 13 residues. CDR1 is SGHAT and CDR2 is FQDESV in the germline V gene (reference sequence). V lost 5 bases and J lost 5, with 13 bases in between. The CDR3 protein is CASSTLLTHEQYF. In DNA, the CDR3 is TGTGCCAGCAGCACTCTCTTGACGCACGAGCAGTACTTC.

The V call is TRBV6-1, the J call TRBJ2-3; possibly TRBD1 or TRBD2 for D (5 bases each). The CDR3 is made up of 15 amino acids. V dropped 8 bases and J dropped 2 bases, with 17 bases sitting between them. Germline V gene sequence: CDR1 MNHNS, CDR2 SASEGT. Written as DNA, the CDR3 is TGTGCCAGCGCTCCCTATGGGACGGACACAGATACGCAGTATTTT. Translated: CASAPYGTDTDTQYF.

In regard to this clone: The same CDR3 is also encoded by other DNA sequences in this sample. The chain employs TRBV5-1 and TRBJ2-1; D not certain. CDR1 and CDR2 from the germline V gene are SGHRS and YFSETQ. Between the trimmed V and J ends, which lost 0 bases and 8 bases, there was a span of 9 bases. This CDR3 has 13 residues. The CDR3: CASSLEGWDEQFF. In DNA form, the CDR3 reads TGCGCCAGCAGCTTGGAAGGGTGGGATGAGCAGTTCTTC.

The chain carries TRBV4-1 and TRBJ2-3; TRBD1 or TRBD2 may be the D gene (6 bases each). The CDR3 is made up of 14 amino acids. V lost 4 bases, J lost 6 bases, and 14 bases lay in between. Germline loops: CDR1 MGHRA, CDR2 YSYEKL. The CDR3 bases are TGCGCCAGCAGCCTCTTGGGGGGCAAGGATACGCAGTATTTT. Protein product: CASSLLGGKDTQYF.

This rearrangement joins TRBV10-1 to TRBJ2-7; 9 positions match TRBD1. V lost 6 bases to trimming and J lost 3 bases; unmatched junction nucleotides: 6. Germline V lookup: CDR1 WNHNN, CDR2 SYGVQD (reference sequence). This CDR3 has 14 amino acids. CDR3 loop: CASSAGTGFYEQYF. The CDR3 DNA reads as TGCGCCAGCAGCGCCGGGACAGGGTTCTACGAGCAGTACTTC.

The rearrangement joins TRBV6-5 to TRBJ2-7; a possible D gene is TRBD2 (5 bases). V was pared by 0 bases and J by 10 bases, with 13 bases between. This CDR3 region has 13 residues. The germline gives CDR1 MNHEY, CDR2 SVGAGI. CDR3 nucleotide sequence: TGTGCCAGCAGTTACTCGAACGCGGGTCATCAGTACTTC. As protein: CASSYSNAGHQYF.

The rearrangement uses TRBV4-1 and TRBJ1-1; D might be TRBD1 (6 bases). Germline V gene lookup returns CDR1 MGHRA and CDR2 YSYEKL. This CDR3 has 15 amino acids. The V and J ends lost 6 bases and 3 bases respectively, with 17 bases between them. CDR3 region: CASRSVGGADTEAFF. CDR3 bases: TGCGCCAGCAGATCCGTGGGGGGCGCGGACACTGAAGCTTTCTTT.

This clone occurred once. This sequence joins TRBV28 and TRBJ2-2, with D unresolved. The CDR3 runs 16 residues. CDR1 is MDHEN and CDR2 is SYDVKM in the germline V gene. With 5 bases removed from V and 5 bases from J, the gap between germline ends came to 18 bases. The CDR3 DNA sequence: TGTGCCAGCAGTAACGACACCCCGGGTCGGACCGGGGAGCTGTTTTTT. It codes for CASSNDTPGRTGELFF.

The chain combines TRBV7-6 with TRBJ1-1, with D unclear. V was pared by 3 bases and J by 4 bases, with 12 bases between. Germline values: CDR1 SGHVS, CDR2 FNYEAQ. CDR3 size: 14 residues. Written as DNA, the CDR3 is TGTGCCAGCAGCTTGTGGGAAAAAGGCACTGAAGCTTTCTTT. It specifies CASSLWEKGTEAFF.

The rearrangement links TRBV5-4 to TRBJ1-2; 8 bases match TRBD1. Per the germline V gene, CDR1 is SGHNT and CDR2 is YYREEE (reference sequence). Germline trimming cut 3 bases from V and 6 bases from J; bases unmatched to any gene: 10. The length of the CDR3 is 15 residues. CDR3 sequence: CASSSIKQGDHGYTF. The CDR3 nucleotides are TGTGCCAGCAGCTCGATTAAACAGGGGGACCATGGCTACACCTTC.

In nucleotides, the CDR3 is TGCGCCAGCAGGGACGATGGGACAGGGACCTACGAGCAGTACTTC. Its translation: CASRDDGTGTYEQYF. The chain couples TRBV5-1 to TRBJ2-7; TRBD1 agrees at 9 bases. The CDR3 is 15 residues long. V was clipped by 5 bases and J by 2 bases; unmatched bases: 8. From germline, CDR1 is SGHRS and CDR2 YFSETQ.

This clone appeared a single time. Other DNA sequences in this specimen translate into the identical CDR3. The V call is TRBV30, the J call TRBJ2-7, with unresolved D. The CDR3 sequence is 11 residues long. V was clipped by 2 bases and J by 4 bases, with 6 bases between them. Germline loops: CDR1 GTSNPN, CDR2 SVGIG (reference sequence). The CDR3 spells CAWSPGYEQYF. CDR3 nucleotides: TGTGCCTGGAGTCCGGGTTACGAGCAGTACTTC.

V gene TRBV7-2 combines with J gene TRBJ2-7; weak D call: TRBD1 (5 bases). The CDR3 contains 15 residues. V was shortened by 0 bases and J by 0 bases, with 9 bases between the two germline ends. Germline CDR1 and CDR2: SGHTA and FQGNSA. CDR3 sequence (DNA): TGTGCCAGCAGCTTAGCGCATGGACACTCCTACGAGCAGTACTTC. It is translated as CASSLAHGHSYEQYF.

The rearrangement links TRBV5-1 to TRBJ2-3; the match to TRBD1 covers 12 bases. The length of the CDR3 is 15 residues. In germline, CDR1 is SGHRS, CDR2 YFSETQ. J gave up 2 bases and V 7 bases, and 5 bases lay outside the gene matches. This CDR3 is CASAKGQGATDTQYF. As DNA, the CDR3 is TGCGCCAGCGCAAAGGGACAGGGGGCCACAGATACGCAGTATTTT. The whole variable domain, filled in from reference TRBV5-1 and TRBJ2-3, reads KAGVTQTPRYLIKTRGQQVTLSCSPISGHRSVSWYQQTPGQGLQFLFEYFSETQRNKGNFPGRFSGRQFSNSRSEMNVSTLELGDSALYLCASAKGQGATDTQYFGPGTRLTVL.

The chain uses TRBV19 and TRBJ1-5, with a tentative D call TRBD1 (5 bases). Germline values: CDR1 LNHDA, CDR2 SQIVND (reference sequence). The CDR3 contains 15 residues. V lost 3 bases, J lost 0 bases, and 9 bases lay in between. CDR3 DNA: TGTGCCAGTAGTATGGGAAGGGGTAGCAATCAGCCCCAGCATTTT. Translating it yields CASSMGRGSNQPQHF.